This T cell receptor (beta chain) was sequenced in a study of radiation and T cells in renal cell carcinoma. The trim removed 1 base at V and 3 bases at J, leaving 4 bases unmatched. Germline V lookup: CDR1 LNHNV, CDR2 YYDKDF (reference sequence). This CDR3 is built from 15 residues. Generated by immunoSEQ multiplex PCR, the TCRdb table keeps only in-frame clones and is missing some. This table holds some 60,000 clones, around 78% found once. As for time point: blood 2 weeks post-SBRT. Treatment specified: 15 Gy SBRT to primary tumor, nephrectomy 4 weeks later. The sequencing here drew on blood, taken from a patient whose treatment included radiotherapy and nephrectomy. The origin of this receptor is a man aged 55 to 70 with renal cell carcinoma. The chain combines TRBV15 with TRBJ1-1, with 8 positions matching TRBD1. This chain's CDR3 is CATSRGQGSDTEAFF. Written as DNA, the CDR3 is TGTGCCACCAGCAGAGGACAGGGGTCGGACACTGAAGCTTTCTTT.